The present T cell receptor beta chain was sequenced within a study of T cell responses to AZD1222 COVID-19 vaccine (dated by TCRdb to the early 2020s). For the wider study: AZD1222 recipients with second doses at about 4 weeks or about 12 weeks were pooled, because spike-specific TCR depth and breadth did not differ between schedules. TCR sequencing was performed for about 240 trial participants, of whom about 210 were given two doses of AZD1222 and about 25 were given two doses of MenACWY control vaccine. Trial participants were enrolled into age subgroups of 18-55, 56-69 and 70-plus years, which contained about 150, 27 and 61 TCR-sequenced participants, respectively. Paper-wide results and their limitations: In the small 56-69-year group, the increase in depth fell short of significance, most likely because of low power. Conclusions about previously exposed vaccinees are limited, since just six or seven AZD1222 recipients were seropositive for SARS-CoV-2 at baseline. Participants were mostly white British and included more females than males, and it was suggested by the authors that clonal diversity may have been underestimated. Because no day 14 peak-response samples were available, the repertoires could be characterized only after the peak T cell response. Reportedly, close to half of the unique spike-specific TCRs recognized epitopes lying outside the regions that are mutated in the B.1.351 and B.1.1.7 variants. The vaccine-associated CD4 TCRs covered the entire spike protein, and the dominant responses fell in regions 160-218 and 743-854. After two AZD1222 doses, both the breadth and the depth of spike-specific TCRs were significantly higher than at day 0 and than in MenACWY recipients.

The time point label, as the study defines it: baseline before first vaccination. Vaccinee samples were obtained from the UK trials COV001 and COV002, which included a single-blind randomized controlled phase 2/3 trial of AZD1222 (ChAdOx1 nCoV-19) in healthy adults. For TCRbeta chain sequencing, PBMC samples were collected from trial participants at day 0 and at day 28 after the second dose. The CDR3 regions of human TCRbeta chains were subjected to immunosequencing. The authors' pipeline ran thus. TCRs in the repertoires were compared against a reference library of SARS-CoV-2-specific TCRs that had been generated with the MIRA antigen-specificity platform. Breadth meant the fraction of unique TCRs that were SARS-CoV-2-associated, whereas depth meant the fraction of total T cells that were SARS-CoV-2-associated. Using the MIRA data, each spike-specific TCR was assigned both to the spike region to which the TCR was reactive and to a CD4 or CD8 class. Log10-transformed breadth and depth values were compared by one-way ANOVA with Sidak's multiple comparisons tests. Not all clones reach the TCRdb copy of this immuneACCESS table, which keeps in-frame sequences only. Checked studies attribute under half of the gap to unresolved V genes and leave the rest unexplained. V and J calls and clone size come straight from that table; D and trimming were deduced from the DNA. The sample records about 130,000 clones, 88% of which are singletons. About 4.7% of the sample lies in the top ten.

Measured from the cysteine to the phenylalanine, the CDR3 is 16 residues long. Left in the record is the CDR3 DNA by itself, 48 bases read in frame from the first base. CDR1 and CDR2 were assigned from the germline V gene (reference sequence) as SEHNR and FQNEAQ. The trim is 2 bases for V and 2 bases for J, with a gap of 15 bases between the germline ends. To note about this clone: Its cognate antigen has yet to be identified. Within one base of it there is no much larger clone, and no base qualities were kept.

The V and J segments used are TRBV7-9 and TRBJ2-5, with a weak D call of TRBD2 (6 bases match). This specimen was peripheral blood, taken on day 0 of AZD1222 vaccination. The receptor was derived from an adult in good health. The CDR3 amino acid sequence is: CASSLPVGLKQETQYF. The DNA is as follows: TGTGCCAGCAGCTTACCAGTGGGACTTAAACAAGAGACCCAGTACTTC. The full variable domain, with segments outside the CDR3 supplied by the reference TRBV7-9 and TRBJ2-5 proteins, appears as DTGVSQNPRHKITKRGQNVTFRCDPISEHNRLYWYRQTLGQGPEFLTYFQNEAQLEKSRLLSDRFSAERPKGSFSTLEIQRTEQGDSAMYLCASSLPVGLKQETQYFGPGTRLLVL.